This is a list of T cell receptor beta chains from one sample in a study of human T cells and chemical hapten exposure. Via MiXCR, TCRdb re-called the RACE reads, giving one row per CDR3 protein. The sample yields roughly 380,000 distinct CDR3 sequences, 4.8% seen once. Source: whole blood, taken in connection with sensitization to the hapten diphenylcyclopropenone (DPC). The receptor set was obtained from a woman aged 50 to 65 with alopecia areata. Some clones in this sample may be carry-over from other donors' samples. The CDR3 runs from the conserved cysteine through the conserved F or W. D genes are given only for firm matches. Size tells how often a clone was seen (once, few, many) or the class of an expanded clone, and some rows leave it out.

cdr3_nt cdr3_aa j_call clone_size d_call v_call
TGTGCCAGCTCACCACCGACCGGGACAGGGTTTAACGAGCAGTTCTTC CASSPPTGTGFNEQFF TRBJ2-1 - TRBD1 TRBV18
TGTGCCAGCTACGACGCGACCTACGAGCAGTACTTC CASYDATYEQYF TRBJ2-7 - - TRBV28
TGTGCCAGCAGTGAGGGATTTGCAGCTTTCTTT CASSEGFAAFF TRBJ1-1 - - TRBV2
TGTGCCAGCAGGCAGGGGATGGACACTGAAGCTTTCTTT CASRQGMDTEAFF TRBJ1-1 many - TRBV6-5
TGCAGGGTAGGGACTAGCGGGAGCACGGGGACAGATACGCAGTATTTT CRVGTSGSTGTDTQYF TRBJ2-3 many TRBD2 TRBV29-1
TGTGCCAGCAGCCTCCCGGGACAGCAAGAAGCTTTCTTT CASSLPGQQEAFF TRBJ1-1 - TRBD1 TRBV6-2/TRBV6-3
TGTGCCATCAGTGAGCCCCCCCGCAGCGGGGACATTCAGTACTTC CAISEPPRSGDIQYF TRBJ2-4 many TRBD2 TRBV10-3
TGCAGCGTTGCCCTATCGGTGCAGCCAACTTTCTATGGCTACACCTTC CSVALSVQPTFYGYTF TRBJ1-2 many - TRBV29-1
TGTGCCAGCAGTTTATTCGCAGGGACCCACGAGCAGTACTTC CASSLFAGTHEQYF TRBJ2-7 few - TRBV28
TGCGCCAGCAGCCAAGGTCGACAGGCCTCCTACGAGCAGTACTTC CASSQGRQASYEQYF TRBJ2-7 many - TRBV4-3
TGTGCCAGCAGACCAGGAACAGAGGCATACACCATATATTTT CASRPGTEAYTIYF TRBJ1-3 many - TRBV7-9
TGTGCCAGCAGCGGTGGGGCAGCTAATGAGCAGTTCTTC CASSGGAANEQFF TRBJ2-1 few - TRBV7-9
TGCAGTGCTCCCTGGGCCCTGACGGGGAATACGCAGTATTTT CSAPWALTGNTQYF TRBJ2-3 few - TRBV20-1
TGCAGCGTTGAAAGAGCGACTAGCGGGAGGGGCGAGCAGTACTTC CSVERATSGRGEQYF TRBJ2-7 many TRBD2 TRBV29-1
TGTGCCAGCAGCTTCTTCGAGACCCAGTACTTC CASSFFETQYF TRBJ2-5 many - TRBV5-6
TGTGCCTGGAGTGTTTCTGTGAACACTGAAGCTTTCTTT CAWSVSVNTEAFF TRBJ1-1 many - TRBV30
TGTGCCAGCAGGGGACAAGGCGGGGAGCTGTTTTTT CASRGQGGELFF TRBJ2-2 - - TRBV9
TGTGCCAGCAGTTCTACAGGGGCCAGGGAGACCCAGTACTTC CASSSTGARETQYF TRBJ2-5 - TRBD1 TRBV6-1
TGTGCCAGCAGCGGCCCGTCCGAAGGGCCAGATACGCAGTATTTT CASSGPSEGPDTQYF TRBJ2-3 many - TRBV12-3/TRBV12-4
TGTGCCAGCAGTGAACCAGGGATCTCTGGAAACACCATATATTTT CASSEPGISGNTIYF TRBJ1-3 many - TRBV2
TGTGCCAGCAGTTACTCAGGGGAGGGCACTGAAGCTTTCTTT CASSYSGEGTEAFF TRBJ1-1 - - TRBV6-5
TGCGCCAGCAGCTCTAGCGGAGTCGAGCAGTACTTC CASSSSGVEQYF TRBJ2-7 - TRBD2 TRBV5-1
TGTGCCAGCAGCTGGGGGACCCCCCGGGGGGCGGCTTTCTTT CASSWGTPRGAAFF TRBJ1-1 - - TRBV5-6
TGCGCCAGCAGCTTGATACTAGCGGGGGGCTATAGCACAGATACGCAGTATTTT CASSLILAGGYSTDTQYF TRBJ2-3 many TRBD2 TRBV5-1
TGTGCCTGGACTCAATGGGACAAATCCTACGAGCAGTACTTC CAWTQWDKSYEQYF TRBJ2-7 - - TRBV30
TGTGCCAGCAGTCGACAGGGCTTTCCTTATGAAAAACTGTTTTTT CASSRQGFPYEKLFF TRBJ1-4 many TRBD1 TRBV5-8
TGTGCCAGCAGACCCGGACAGCTTAGCAATCAGCCCCAGCATTTT CASRPGQLSNQPQHF TRBJ1-5 many - TRBV27
TGTGCCAGCAGCCAAACAGGGGGCGGTGAAAAACTGTTTTTT CASSQTGGGEKLFF TRBJ1-4 few TRBD1 TRBV5-6
TGTGCCAGCTCACCAGCCGATTACTATGGCTACACCTTC CASSPADYYGYTF TRBJ1-2 few - TRBV18
TGCAGTGCTAGTAGAGGGGTCAAGACTGAAGCTTTCTTT CSASRGVKTEAFF TRBJ1-1 - - TRBV20-1